The 22 T cell receptor beta chains reported below all come from one sample, sequenced in a study of T cell responses to AZD1222 COVID-19 vaccine. Produced via immunoSEQ multiplex PCR; TCRdb's table is partial and in-frame only. The repertoire holds 200,000 or so clones, 94% seen once, with about 9.2% in the top ten. Sequenced material: peripheral blood, taken on day 0 of AZD1222 vaccination. These receptor sequences come from an adult in good health.

The chain uses TRBV25-1 and TRBJ1-3; TRBD1 is a possible D gene (6 bases). The CDR3 is made up of 13 amino acids. Germline V gene data show CDR1 as MGHDK and CDR2 as SYGVNS. Trimming shortened V by 6 bases and J by 11 bases, and 17 bases separated the two germline ends. For the CDR3, the DNA is TGTGCCAGCAGCCCCCAGGGGACGGCCCCCATATATTTT. Translation: CASSPQGTAPIYF.

V and J are TRBV5-5 and TRBJ2-1; 10 bases align to TRBD2. V shed 0 bases and J 0 bases; nucleotides not matched to a gene: 3. From germline, CDR1 is SGHKS and CDR2 YYEKEE (reference sequence). The CDR3 totals 17 residues. The CDR3 region has the DNA TGTGCCAGCAGCTTGGACTGGACTAGCGGCTCCTACAATGAGCAGTTCTTC. Translation: CASSLDWTSGSYNEQFF.

The chain has TRBV9 and TRBJ1-4; D is perhaps TRBD1 (5 bases). Between the trimmed V and J ends, which lost 4 bases and 7 bases, there was a span of 17 bases. CDR1 is SGDLS, CDR2 YYNGEE, per germline. The CDR3 sequence is 15 residues long. CDR3 amino acids: CASSPGGGAGEKLFF. For the CDR3, the DNA is TGTGCCAGCAGCCCCGGGGGAGGGGCGGGTGAAAAACTGTTTTTT.

This clone was observed once. The rearrangement uses TRBV2 and TRBJ2-1; TRBD2 aligns across 12 bases. This CDR3 comprises 14 residues. Unmatched junction bases numbered 4, after V lost 7 bases and J lost 6 bases. The germline V gene has CDR1 SNHLY and CDR2 FYNNEI. The CDR3 region has the DNA TGTGCCAGCACCTTGGGACTAGCGGGCAATGAGCAGTTCTTC. Translated, it gives CASTLGLAGNEQFF. The variable domain in full, completed from reference TRBV2 and TRBJ2-1, reads EPEVTQTPSHQVTQMGQEVILRCVPISNHLYFYWYRQILGQKVEFLVSFYNNEISEKSEIFDDQFSVERPDGSNFTLKIRSTKLEDSAMYFCASTLGLAGNEQFFGPGTRLTVL.

The rearrangement joins TRBV6-5 to TRBJ1-5; 7 bases are shared with TRBD1. The CDR3 is made up of 14 amino acids. J gave up 2 bases and V 2 bases, and 0 bases lay outside the gene matches. Germline CDR1 reads MNHEY; CDR2 reads SVGAGI. The CDR3 here is CASSYGQGNQPQHF. Written as DNA, the CDR3 is TGTGCCAGCAGTTACGGACAGGGCAATCAGCCCCAGCATTTT.

This clone was found a few times. This chain joins TRBV3-1 (or the pseudogene TRBV3-2) and TRBJ2-1, with a weak D call TRBD1 (6 bases). CDR3 length: 15 residues. The germline V and J ends were trimmed by 5 bases and 5 bases, with 16 bases remaining between them. The germline gives CDR1 LGHDT, CDR2 YNNKEL (reference sequence). Here the CDR3 DNA reads TGTGCCAGCAGCGAGAACGACAGGATCGACAATGAGCAGTTCTTC. Translating gives CASSENDRIDNEQFF.

The V call is TRBV20-1, the J call TRBJ2-1, with TRBD2 identical over 7 bases. V lost 3 bases and J lost 7; bases outside the gene matches: 0. The CDR3 sequence is 11 residues long. Germline CDR1 is DFQATT and CDR2 is SNEGSKA (reference sequence). CDR3 amino acids: CSASGRNEQFF. CDR3 bases: TGCAGTGCTAGCGGGAGGAATGAGCAGTTCTTC.

The chain couples TRBV7-2 to TRBJ2-3; tentative D call: TRBD2 (5 bases). Germline V gene lookup returns CDR1 SGHTA and CDR2 FQGNSA. This CDR3 is built from 13 residues. V dropped 10 bases and J dropped 0 bases, with 11 bases sitting between them. CDR3 sequence: CATRRASTDTQYF. CDR3 DNA: TGTGCCACGCGGCGGGCCAGCACAGATACGCAGTATTTT.

The genes are TRBV28 and TRBJ2-2, with 9 bases identical to TRBD2. With V trimmed by 6 bases and J by 2 bases, 4 bases remained unmatched. This CDR3 has 15 residues. CDR1 and CDR2 from the germline V gene are MDHEN and SYDVKM. The CDR3 spells CASRLTSGNTGELFF. CDR3 in DNA: TGTGCCAGCAGACTGACTAGCGGAAACACCGGGGAGCTGTTTTTT.

The chain uses TRBV3-1 (or the pseudogene TRBV3-2) and TRBJ1-1; D gene ambiguous. The germline V gene has CDR1 LGHDT and CDR2 YNNKEL (reference sequence). Trimming pared 4 bases from V and 8 bases from J, leaving 11 bases between. The CDR3 has 12 residues. The CDR3 nucleotides read TGTGCCAGCAGCCTAGTCGAGTCCGAAGCTTTCTTT. Its protein is CASSLVESEAFF.

The CDR3 bases are TGTGCCACCAGCAGAATCGGACTAGCGGGGGCCACAGATACGCAGTATTTT. Translation: CATSRIGLAGATDTQYF. The V gene is TRBV15, the J gene TRBJ2-3, with TRBD2 matching over 13 bases. Germline CDR1 LNHNV, CDR2 YYDKDF (reference sequence). CDR3 length equals 17 residues. With V trimmed by 2 bases and J by 2 bases, 4 bases remained unmatched. The full variable domain, its missing parts supplied by reference TRBV15 and TRBJ2-3, is DAMVIQNPRYQVTQFGKPVTLSCSQTLNHNVMYWYQQKSSQAPKLLFHYYDKDFNNEADTPDNFQSRRPNTSFCFLDIRSPGLGDTAMYLCATSRIGLAGATDTQYFGPGTRLTVL.

V usage is TRBV30 and J usage is TRBJ1-2, with 8 bases aligning to TRBD1. This CDR3 comprises 14 residues. Trimming cost V 1 base and J 2 bases; bases outside gene matches: 3. Germline CDR1 reads GTSNPN; CDR2 reads SVGIG (reference sequence). The CDR3 coding sequence is TGTGCCTGGAGTGGGACAGGGAAGAACTATGGCTACACCTTC. Translating gives CAWSGTGKNYGYTF.

This clone turned up a few times. This chain links TRBV5-1 with TRBJ1-2, with a tentative D call TRBD1 (6 bases). The CDR3 is 14 amino acids. V was cut by 4 bases and J by 7 bases, with 17 bases left in between. Germline V gene lookup returns CDR1 SGHRS and CDR2 YFSETQ. The CDR3 DNA sequence: TGCGCCAGCAGCGGATTATTACAGGGCGCTGGCTACACCTTC. Protein sequence: CASSGLLQGAGYTF. The variable domain in full, completed from reference TRBV5-1 and TRBJ1-2, reads KAGVTQTPRYLIKTRGQQVTLSCSPISGHRSVSWYQQTPGQGLQFLFEYFSETQRNKGNFPGRFSGRQFSNSRSEMNVSTLELGDSALYLCASSGLLQGAGYTFGSGTRLTVV.

This sequence joins TRBV3-1 (or the pseudogene TRBV3-2) and TRBJ1-6; D is undetermined. Germline V gene data show CDR1 as LGHDT and CDR2 as YNNKEL (reference sequence). The length of the CDR3 is 15 residues. V dropped 3 bases and J dropped 6 bases, with 12 bases sitting between them. CDR3 DNA sequence: TGTGCCAGCAGCCAGAACCGAGCCGGTAATTCACCCCTCCACTTT. It codes for CASSQNRAGNSPLHF.

The V and J genes are TRBV30 and TRBJ1-6; 7 positions match TRBD1. Trimming cost V 2 bases and J 6 bases; bases outside gene matches: 10. The CDR3 is 16 amino acids. CDR1 and CDR2 (germline): GTSNPN, SVGIG (reference sequence). The CDR3 region has the DNA TGTGCCTGGAGTCCAATCGGGGACAGCACTAATTCACCCCTCCACTTT. Encoded protein: CAWSPIGDSTNSPLHF.

The chain couples TRBV28 to TRBJ2-3, with D tentatively TRBD1 (6 bases). Germline V gene lookup returns CDR1 MDHEN and CDR2 SYDVKM. The ends were cut back, 5 bases at V and 0 bases at J, with 18 bases in the middle. This CDR3 has 17 residues. The CDR3 nucleotides read TGTGCCAGCAGTGCACTCCTCAGGGGCGGGAGCACAGATACGCAGTATTTT. This codes for CASSALLRGGSTDTQYF.

The chain is built from TRBV5-1 and TRBJ2-7; 8 positions agree with TRBD2. The junction had 11 bases not matched to a gene; V was cut back by 5 bases and J by 7 bases. This CDR3 contains 14 residues. Germline V gene sequence: CDR1 SGHRS, CDR2 YFSETQ. The CDR3 DNA follows: TGCGCCAGCAGTGTATCACTAGCGGTACTAGAGCAGTACTTC. This sequence encodes CASSVSLAVLEQYF.

V usage is TRBV29-1 and J usage is TRBJ2-5; D call uncertain. CDR3 size: 12 residues. In germline, CDR1 is SQVTM, CDR2 ANQGSEA. Between the trimmed V and J ends, which lost 4 bases and 2 bases, there was a span of 8 bases. Here the CDR3 DNA reads TGCAGCGTTGTTGCAGGACAAGAGACCCAGTACTTC. Protein: CSVVAGQETQYF.

The rearrangement joins TRBV19 to TRBJ1-5, with D possibly matching TRBD1 (6 bases). Trimming left V 3 bases short and J 1 base short, with 10 bases between. This CDR3 has 15 amino acids. Germline V CDR1 and CDR2: LNHDA, SQIVND (reference sequence). The CDR3 is CASSIRTVSNQPQHF. CDR3 sequence (DNA): TGTGCCAGTAGTATTCGGACAGTCAGCAATCAGCCCCAGCATTTT.

The V gene is TRBV27, the J gene TRBJ2-7; D remains unclear. The CDR3 loop spans 14 amino acids. Deletions cut 11 bases from V and 5 bases from J, with 22 bases between. Looked up from germline, CDR1 is MNHEY and CDR2 is SMNVEV (reference sequence). CDR3 DNA sequence: TGTGCCGTCAGTTCTGGTTCTAGTATCCACGAGCAGTACTTC. Translation gives CAVSSGSSIHEQYF.

The chain uses TRBV5-1 and TRBJ1-2; D gene uncertain. The germline V gene encodes CDR1 SGHRS and CDR2 YFSETQ. CDR3 length: 15 amino acids. V was trimmed by 3 bases and J by 0 bases, leaving 12 bases between them. CDR3 nucleotide sequence: TGCGCCAGCAGCTCCCCCCCGGGAGCTAACTATGGCTACACCTTC. Translated: CASSSPPGANYGYTF.

The chain employs TRBV10-3 and TRBJ2-7; 8 bases line up with TRBD1. V dropped 7 bases and J dropped 3; count of bases not matched to a gene: 11. Germline-derived CDR1 and CDR2 are ENHRY and SYGVKD. The CDR3 consists of 15 residues. The chain's CDR3 is CAITVARTGHYEQYF. The CDR3 DNA sequence: TGTGCCATCACAGTAGCCCGGACAGGGCACTACGAGCAGTACTTC.